The next 14 T cell receptor beta chains were all read from a single sample in a study of CD8+CD57+ T cells in acquired aplastic anemia. For sequencing, patients were chosen who had shown expansion of CD8+CD57+ cells by flow cytometry. Genomic DNA acted as the template from which TCR beta VDJ combination and CDR3 sequence profiling were carried out. TCRdb itself ran the reads through MiXCR, one entry per CDR3 protein. This sample has 260,000 or so distinct CDR3 sequences, with around 45% found just once. What was sequenced was sorted CD4+, CD8+, or CD8+CD57+ T cells (not recorded which) from PBMCs. The receptors were gathered from a human donor with aplastic anemia.

In the case of this clonotype: A junction end diverges from the germline sequence, so it may reflect a read error. The chain is built from TRBV3-1 and TRBJ2-1; the D gene is possibly TRBD1 (6 bases). CDR1 LGHDT and CDR2 YNNKEL come from the germline V gene (reference sequence). This CDR3 spans 16 amino acids. The CDR3 sequence: CASSQDLGEWDNERFF. The CDR3 DNA reads TGTGCCAGCAGCCAAGATCTGGGGGAGTGGGACAATGAGCGGTTCTTC.

This clonotype was picked up a small number of times. This chain uses TRBV2 with TRBJ2-3; 10 nucleotides agree with TRBD1. This CDR3 has 15 residues. Germline CDR1 reads SNHLY; CDR2 reads FYNNEI. After removal of 7 bases from V and 3 bases from J, the junction contained 7 bases not matched to a gene. The CDR3 DNA follows: TGTGCCAGCAATTCGGACAGGGGGGGTACAGATACGCAGTATTTT. It is translated as CASNSDRGGTDTQYF. The whole variable domain, remainder taken from reference TRBV2 and TRBJ2-3, is EPEVTQTPSHQVTQMGQEVILRCVPISNHLYFYWYRQILGQKVEFLVSFYNNEISEKSEIFDDQFSVERPDGSNFTLKIRSTKLEDSAMYFCASNSDRGGTDTQYFGPGTRLTVL.

Comments on this clonotype: This clone may be a read error of a much larger clone one base away. V gene TRBV12-3 or TRBV12-4 combines with J gene TRBJ2-7; D is ambiguous. The CDR3 covers 11 residues. The ends were cut back, 2 bases at V and 5 bases at J, with 4 bases in the middle. The DNA for the CDR3 is TGTGCCAGCAGTTTAACGAACGAGCAGTACTTC. Its protein is CASSLTNEQYF.

On this clonotype itself: The germline gene is not matched at one end of the junction; a read error may be the cause. The V gene is TRBV5-5, the J gene TRBJ2-2; 8 bases are shared with TRBD2. The CDR3 extends over 16 amino acids. Germline V gives CDR1 SGHKS, CDR2 YYEKEE (reference sequence). In nucleotides, the CDR3 is TGCGCCAGCAGCGACTTGCGGGGGGAGGGCACCGGGGAGCTGTTTTTT. Amino acids: CASSDLRGEGTGELFF. The whole variable domain, remainder taken from reference TRBV5-5 and TRBJ2-2, is DAGVTQSPTHLIKTRGQQVTLRCSPISGHKSVSWYQQVLGQGPQFIFQYYEKEERGRGNFPDRFSARQFPNYSSELNVNALLLGDSALYLCASSDLRGEGTGELFFGEGSRLTVL.

With respect to this clonotype: A much larger clone differs from this one at a single base, so this may be a read error. The chain is built from TRBV7-9 and TRBJ2-1; TRBD2 agrees at 8 bases. The CDR3 has 17 amino acids. Germline-derived CDR1 and CDR2 are SEHNR and FQNEAQ (reference sequence). The V and J ends lost 6 bases and 8 bases, in that order; junction bases with no gene match: 18. CDR3: CASRSPLSGGEGDEQFF. DNA of the CDR3: TGTGCCAGCAGGTCCCCTTTATCGGGGGGGGAGGGGGATGAGCAGTTCTTC.

This clonotype showed up many times. This chain joins TRBV20-1 and TRBJ2-3; 9 bases fit TRBD1. CDR1 is DFQATT and CDR2 is SNEGSKA in the germline V gene (reference sequence). The CDR3 has 15 residues. V lost 5 bases and J lost 4; bases outside the gene matches: 10. CDR3 sequence: CSAVLRDRVPDTQYF. Here the CDR3 DNA reads TGCAGTGCTGTTCTCCGGGACAGGGTCCCAGATACGCAGTATTTT.

A few counts support this clonotype. The chain has TRBV20-1 and TRBJ2-1; a weak D match, TRBD1 (5 bases). V was trimmed by 3 bases and J by 8 bases, leaving 11 bases between them. This CDR3 spans 12 amino acids. In germline, CDR1 is DFQATT, CDR2 SNEGSKA (reference sequence). The CDR3 reads CSARAGLDEQFF. DNA of the CDR3: TGCAGTGCTAGGGCAGGGCTCGATGAGCAGTTCTTC.

This clonotype was counted at least ten times. Written as DNA, the CDR3 is TGTGCCAGCAGTGTCCGTCCAGGCAGGCTTGATGGCTACACCTTC. As protein: CASSVRPGRLDGYTF. J is TRBJ1-2 and V is TRBV6-1; D remains unclear. The CDR3 runs to 15 residues. Between the trimmed V and J ends, which lost 4 bases and 6 bases, there was a span of 18 bases. Germline loops: CDR1 MNHNS, CDR2 SASEGT.

Regarding this clonotype: Germline is not matched at one junction end, which may reflect a read error. CDR3 sequence (DNA): TGTGCCAGCAGTGAGGGTCCCTACAGGGGTCCTTTT. Translating it yields CASSEGPYRGPF. This chain joins TRBV2 and TRBJ1-1, with 7 bases that match TRBD1. The germline gives CDR1 SNHLY, CDR2 FYNNEI. The CDR3 contains 12 residues.

This sequence joins TRBV13 and TRBJ2-1, with 15 bases matching TRBD2. From germline, CDR1 is PRHDT and CDR2 FYEKMQ (reference sequence). The CDR3 runs 16 residues. V was clipped by 4 bases and J by 10 bases; unmatched bases: 8. This CDR3 reads CASSSRTSGGALEQFF. The DNA for the CDR3 is TGTGCCAGCAGCTCGAGGACTAGCGGGGGGGCCCTGGAGCAGTTCTTC.

This clonotype was observed many times. The gene calls are TRBV15 and TRBJ2-2; unclear D gene. Germline V gene sequence: CDR1 LNHNV, CDR2 YYDKDF (reference sequence). This CDR3 contains 12 residues. Trimming cost V 2 bases and J 5 bases, with 3 bases left between them. The CDR3 protein is CATSRPTGELFF. The CDR3 nucleotides are TGTGCCACCAGCAGACCAACCGGGGAGCTGTTTTTT.

The V gene is TRBV2, the J gene TRBJ2-5, with a weak D call TRBD1 (5 bases). The germline CDR1 and CDR2 sequences are SNHLY and FYNNEI. This CDR3 has 15 residues. Deletions cut 5 bases from V and 2 bases from J, with 15 bases between. The CDR3 is CASSPQGNRQETQYF. The CDR3 nucleotides read TGTGCCAGCAGTCCTCAGGGAAATAGACAAGAGACCCAGTACTTC.

In its sample, this clonotype was seen a few times. The chain employs TRBV6-1 and TRBJ2-2; no firm D call. CDR3 length: 13 residues. The germline gives CDR1 MNHNS, CDR2 SASEGT. Trimming removed 3 bases from V and 4 bases from J, with 6 bases in between. The CDR3 nucleotides read TGTGCCAGCAGTGAGGGAAGCACCGGGGAGCTGTTTTTT. Amino acid sequence: CASSEGSTGELFF.

The chain carries TRBV29-1 and TRBJ1-2, with 7 nucleotides matching TRBD1. The CDR3 length is 12 residues. CDR1 is SQVTM and CDR2 is ANQGSEA in the germline V gene. Losses at the gene ends were 1 base for V and 4 bases for J; bases not matched to a gene: 0. CDR3 residues: CSVEAGGYGYTF. CDR3 in DNA: TGCAGCGTTGAAGCAGGGGGCTATGGCTACACCTTC.